This section outlines one TCR beta chain sequence together with its context. Antigen specificity is unknown. Patients with other autoimmune diseases, uncontrolled infections, pregnancy or lactation were excluded. The data originate from a study of Graves' ophthalmopathy and Graves' hyperthyroidism. Study at large: Peripheral blood was gathered at the point of initial diagnosis, before any treatment started. The study, taken as a whole, reports: Researchers report that a 13-signature model separated ophthalmopathy from stable hyperthyroidism, posting about 90% sensitivity and about 78% specificity.

The germline V gene encodes CDR1 LNHDA and CDR2 SQIVND (reference sequence). This CDR3 contains 15 residues. V lost 5 bases to trimming and J lost 0 bases, with 13 bases between them. Amplification targeted the TCR beta CDR3 regions, with RNA transcripts as the source material. A first-round RT-PCR used HTBI primers, followed by a second-round multiplex PCR. MiXCR was run by TCRdb on the multiplex PCR reads, yielding one entry per CDR3 protein. The sample carries about 160,000 distinct CDR3 sequences, 30% to 45% recorded once. This TCR was sampled from a woman aged 40-49 years with Graves' ophthalmopathy. The chain joins TRBV19 to TRBJ1-1, with D uncertain. Sequencing was carried out using peripheral blood. CDR3 sequence reads: CASSWSGGMNTEAFF. In nucleotides, the CDR3 is TGTGCCAGTAGTTGGTCCGGAGGAATGAACACTGAAGCTTTCTTT.